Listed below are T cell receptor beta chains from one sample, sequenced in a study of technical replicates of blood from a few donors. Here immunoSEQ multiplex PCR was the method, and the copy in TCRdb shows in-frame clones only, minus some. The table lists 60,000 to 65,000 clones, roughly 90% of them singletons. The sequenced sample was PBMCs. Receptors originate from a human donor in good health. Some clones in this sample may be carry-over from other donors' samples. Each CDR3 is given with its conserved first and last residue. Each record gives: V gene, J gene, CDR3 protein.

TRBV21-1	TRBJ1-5	CVDPGRQHF
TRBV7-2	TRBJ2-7	CASSYDRTYEQYF
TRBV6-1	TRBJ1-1	CASSEHRENTEAFF
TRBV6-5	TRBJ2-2	CASSFQGTPNTGELFF
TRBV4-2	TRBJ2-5	CASSQVLAGGPSQETQYF
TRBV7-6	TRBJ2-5	CASSQKGLPRTQYF
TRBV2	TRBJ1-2	CASSFTGGDGYTF
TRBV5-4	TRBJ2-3	CASSLGRTDTQYF
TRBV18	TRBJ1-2	CASSPLQGNGYTF
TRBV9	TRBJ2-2	CASSAVGTGGNTGELFF
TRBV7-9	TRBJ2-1	CASSLGAGGGNEQFF
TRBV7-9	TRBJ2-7	CASSLGQRQLLDEQYF
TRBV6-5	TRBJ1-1	CASIQNTEAFF
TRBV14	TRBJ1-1	CASSQGRQGMNTEAFF
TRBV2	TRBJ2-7	CASRRPGQASEQYF
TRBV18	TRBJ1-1	CASSPSGQGARAFF
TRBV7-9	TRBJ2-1	CASSNRDSSYNEQFF
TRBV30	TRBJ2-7	CAWIRGSNEQYF
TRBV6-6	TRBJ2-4	CASSYSGQGAKNIQYF
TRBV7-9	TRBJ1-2	CASSGTASYGYTF
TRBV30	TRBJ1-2	CAWSPSPRQGARRRGYTF
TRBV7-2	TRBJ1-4	CASSRPGTGELFF
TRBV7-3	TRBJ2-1	CASSFWTSGGDYNEQFF
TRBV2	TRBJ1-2	CARRVQGPYGYTF
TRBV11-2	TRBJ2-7	CASSSLGRAYEQYF
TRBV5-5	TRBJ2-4	CASSHLAGENIQYF
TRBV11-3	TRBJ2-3	CASSYSGSTDTQYF
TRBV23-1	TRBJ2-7	CASSLPKQRGSLYEQYF
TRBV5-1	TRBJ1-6	CASSQDHGRVNSPLHF
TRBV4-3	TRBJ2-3	CASSQDVGTAGASTDTQYF
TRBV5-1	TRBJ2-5	CASSLIGGGQETQYF
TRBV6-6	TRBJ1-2	CASKVTAGPYGYTF
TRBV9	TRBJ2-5	CASSVVLAGGRSGETQYF
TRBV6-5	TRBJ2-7	CASSYSNYGEQYF
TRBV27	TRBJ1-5	CASSLSGHKGGNQPQHF
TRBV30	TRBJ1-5	CAWSRQGGQPQHF
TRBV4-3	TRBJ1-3	CASSQVQGGSGNTIYF
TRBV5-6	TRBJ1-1	CASSKDGKLMNTEAFF
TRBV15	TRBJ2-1	CATSRTSGYNEQFF
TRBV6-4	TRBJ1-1	CASSPGTGNTEAFF